Listed here are 29 T cell receptor beta chains from one sample, sequenced in a study of cytomegalovirus exposure and HLA in healthy donors. This PCR relied on a set of 60 Vbeta primers and 13 Jbeta primers. Some clones are missing from TCRdb's copy, which holds only in-frame ones; the method was immunoSEQ multiplex PCR. Of about 98,000 clones in the sample, 55% to 75% are singletons; the top ten hold roughly 2.5%. Specimen: PBMCs. The receptors were gathered from a man over 45 in good health and CMV-seronegative.

This chain connects TRBV28 to TRBJ1-3; no clear D gene. The CDR3 runs to 14 residues. Germline CDR1 MDHEN, CDR2 SYDVKM. V was clipped by 3 bases and J by 0 bases, with 6 bases between them. The CDR3 nucleotides are TGTGCCAGCAGTTTTGTATCCTCTGGAAACACCATATATTTT. This encodes CASSFVSSGNTIYF. The whole variable domain, remainder taken from reference TRBV28 and TRBJ1-3, is DVKVTQSSRYLVKRTGEKVFLECVQDMDHENMFWYRQDPGLGLRLIYFSYDVKMKEKGDIPEGYSVSREKKERFSLILESASTNQTSMYLCASSFVSSGNTIYFGEGSWLTVV.

The gene calls are TRBV11-3 and TRBJ2-3; unclear D gene. Germline CDR1 reads SGHNT; CDR2 reads YENEEA. Trimming pared 7 bases from V and 2 bases from J, leaving 4 bases between. CDR3 size: 11 residues. The CDR3 loop is CASTYTDTQYF. CDR3 sequence (DNA): TGTGCCAGCACCTACACAGATACGCAGTATTTT. Combining the CDR3 with reference TRBV11-3 and TRBJ2-3 gives the whole variable domain EAGVVQSPRYKIIEKKQPVAFWCNPISGHNTLYWYLQNLGQGPELLIRYENEEAVDDSQLPKDRFSAERLKGVDSTLKIQPAELGDSAVYLCASTYTDTQYFGPGTRLTVL.

This clone occurred a few times. The chain combines TRBV29-1 with TRBJ2-7; 11 bases agree with TRBD2. CDR3 size: 14 residues. The V gene's germline CDR1 is SQVTM and CDR2 ANQGSEA. Unmatched junction bases numbered 13, after V lost 4 bases and J lost 11 bases. The CDR3 spells CSVGVTSGRGVEYF. In DNA, the CDR3 is TGCAGCGTTGGAGTTACTAGCGGGAGAGGTGTAGAGTACTTC.

This chain links TRBV4-3 with TRBJ2-7, with D possibly being TRBD1 (8 bases). CDR1 and CDR2 (germline): LGHNA, YSLEER. The CDR3 runs 14 residues. Trimming cost V 3 bases and J 4 bases, with 13 bases left between them. DNA for the CDR3: TGCGCCAGCAGCCATACAGGGGGGGGTTACGAGCAGTACTTC. This gives the protein CASSHTGGGYEQYF.

This clone occurred a few times. The chain combines TRBV7-9 with TRBJ1-1, with 12 bases identical to TRBD1. Per germline, CDR1 SEHNR and CDR2 FQNEAQ (reference sequence). Trimming at V came to 6 bases and at J to 5 bases, leaving 4 bases not matched to a gene. CDR3 size: 14 residues. CDR3 loop: CASRGQGAYTEAFF. Written as DNA, the CDR3 is TGTGCCAGCAGGGGACAGGGGGCGTATACTGAAGCTTTCTTT.

This clone was detected only a few times. V usage is TRBV5-1 and J usage is TRBJ1-3; no firm D call. In germline, CDR1 is SGHRS, CDR2 YFSETQ. The CDR3 contains 15 residues. V was shortened by 0 bases and J by 4 bases, with 11 bases between the two germline ends. CDR3: CASSLGRDVGNTIYF. The CDR3 nucleotides are TGCGCCAGCAGCTTGGGACGGGATGTGGGAAACACCATATATTTT.

The chain has TRBV5-8 and TRBJ1-2; D perhaps matches TRBD1 (6 bases). This CDR3 has 15 amino acids. Trimming left V 6 bases short and J 0 bases short, with 15 bases between. The V gene's germline CDR1 is SGHTS and CDR2 YDEGEE. The CDR3 sequence: CASISRTVPNYGYTF. As DNA, the CDR3 is TGTGCCAGCATATCCCGGACAGTTCCTAACTATGGCTACACCTTC. Drawing the rest from reference TRBV5-8 and TRBJ1-2, the complete variable domain is EAGVTQSPTHLIKTRGQQATLRCSPISGHTSVYWYQQALGLGLQFLLWYDEGEERNRGNFPPRFSGRQFPNYSSELNVNALELEDSALYLCASISRTVPNYGYTFGSGTRLTVV.

This clone was observed many times. The junction shows a germline mismatch at one end, possibly a read error. The V call is TRBV7-7, the J call TRBJ2-7; 8 bases agree with TRBD2. The CDR3 extends over 14 amino acids. Germline V CDR1 and CDR2: SSHAT, FNYEAQ (reference sequence). The CDR3 nucleotides are TGTGCTAGCAGCATAACTAGCGGTTCCTACGAGCAGTACTTC. This sequence encodes CASSITSGSYEQYF. The whole variable domain, filled in from reference TRBV7-7 and TRBJ2-7, reads GAGVSQSPRYKVTKRGQDVTLRCDPISSHATLYWYQQALGQGPEFLTYFNYEAQPDKSGLPSDRFSAERPEGSISTLTIQRTEQRDSAMYRCASSITSGSYEQYFGPGTRLTVT.

This clone was seen once. V and J are TRBV4-2 and TRBJ2-2; 7 bases are shared with TRBD2. The ends lost 3 bases at V and 3 bases at J; junction bases unmatched: 7. The CDR3 length is 16 residues. Germline V gives CDR1 LGHNA, CDR2 YNFKEQ. The CDR3 spells CASSQGGTADTGELFF. In nucleotides, the CDR3 is TGTGCCAGCAGCCAGGGAGGGACCGCGGACACCGGGGAGCTGTTTTTT.

V usage is TRBV18 and J usage is TRBJ2-7; D might be TRBD1 (5 bases). From germline, CDR1 is KGHSH and CDR2 LQKENI. This CDR3 has 14 residues. Trimming cost V 2 bases and J 5 bases, with 13 bases left between them. This chain's CDR3 is CASSPGQGFNEQYF. CDR3 nucleotide sequence: TGTGCCAGCTCACCAGGGCAGGGCTTCAACGAGCAGTACTTC.

The chain combines TRBV19 with TRBJ1-5; D is undetermined. V was clipped by 3 bases and J by 0 bases, with 9 bases between them. CDR3 size: 15 residues. CDR1 is LNHDA, CDR2 SQIVND, per germline (reference sequence). CDR3 DNA sequence: TGTGCCAGTAGTATTACAACTAATAGCAATCAGCCCCAGCATTTT. Translation gives CASSITTNSNQPQHF.

The genes are TRBV29-1 and TRBJ1-2; 9 nucleotides line up with TRBD1. With V trimmed by 7 bases and J by 5 bases, 8 bases remained unmatched. The CDR3 covers 13 residues. From germline, CDR1 is SQVTM and CDR2 ANQGSEA. The DNA of the CDR3 is TGCAGCGCCAAGGACAGGGGAGAATATGGCTACACCTTC. Translation: CSAKDRGEYGYTF.

V is TRBV30 and J is TRBJ2-7; 10 bases align to TRBD1. With 8 bases clipped from V and 4 bases from J, the junction kept 14 bases outside the gene matches. Per the germline V gene, CDR1 is GTSNPN and CDR2 is SVGIG (reference sequence). This CDR3 comprises 15 residues. In DNA form, the CDR3 reads TGTGCCGGCCAGTCGCCGGGACAGGGGAGGTACGAGCAGTACTTC. Translation: CAGQSPGQGRYEQYF. Complete variable domain (other parts from reference TRBV30 and TRBJ2-7): SQTIHQWPATLVQPVGSPLSLECTVEGTSNPNLYWYRQAAGRGLQLLFYSVGIGQISSEVPQNLSASRPQDRQFILSSKKLLLSDSGFYLCAGQSPGQGRYEQYFGPGTRLTVT.

The CDR3 sequence: CASRLEIDRATLPRVNYGYTF. The DNA for the CDR3 is TGTGCAAGTCGCTTAGAAATCGACAGGGCCACTCTTCCGCGAGTTAACTATGGCTACACCTTC. The chain uses TRBV12-2 and TRBJ1-2; no check of the table's D call, TRBD1, against the DNA was made. TRBV12-2 is marked as a pseudogene. CDR3 size: 21 residues.

V and J are TRBV27 and TRBJ2-3; TRBD1 matches 8 bases. The CDR3 consists of 15 residues. Per germline, CDR1 MNHEY and CDR2 SMNVEV (reference sequence). The ends lost 6 bases at V and 4 bases at J; junction bases unmatched: 9. The CDR3 region has the DNA TGTGCCAGCAGCTCAATCACAGGGGGAGCAGATACGCAGTATTTT. This sequence encodes CASSSITGGADTQYF.

This chain links TRBV5-1 with TRBJ1-2; D may be TRBD1 (6 bases). CDR1 is SGHRS, CDR2 YFSETQ, per germline. V was shortened by 4 bases and J by 3 bases, with 13 bases between the two germline ends. The CDR3 spans 14 residues. The CDR3 protein is CASSTTGFDYGYTF. CDR3 sequence (DNA): TGCGCCAGCAGCACCACAGGGTTCGACTATGGCTACACCTTC.

The chain links TRBV28 to TRBJ2-5; 12 bases are shared with TRBD2. The V and J ends lost 4 bases and 1 base, in that order; junction bases with no gene match: 4. CDR3 length equals 16 residues. The germline V gene encodes CDR1 MDHEN and CDR2 SYDVKM. The CDR3 reads CASSSSGGGFQETQYF. The CDR3 region has the DNA TGTGCCAGCAGTTCTAGCGGGGGGGGATTCCAAGAGACCCAGTACTTC.

This clone has a handful of counts. Other nucleotide sequences in the sample specify the same CDR3. The chain carries TRBV6-5 and TRBJ1-2, with 8 bases identical to TRBD1. The V and J ends lost 5 bases and 8 bases, in that order; junction bases with no gene match: 10. The CDR3 contains 14 residues. Per germline, CDR1 MNHEY and CDR2 SVGAGI. The CDR3 reads CASSRTSGGKGYTF. CDR3 DNA sequence: TGTGCCAGCAGTAGGACCTCAGGGGGCAAGGGCTACACCTTC.

The chain uses TRBV29-1 and TRBJ2-7, with 8 bases aligning to TRBD1. Germline CDR1 and CDR2: SQVTM and ANQGSEA. The V gene end was trimmed by 7 bases and the J gene end by 3 bases; junction bases not matched to a gene: 5. The CDR3 is 12 amino acids. CDR3 coding DNA: TGCAGCGCCCAGGGGGCATACTACGAGCAGTACTTC. It is translated as CSAQGAYYEQYF.

The chain has TRBV14 and TRBJ2-1; 7 nucleotides match TRBD2. This CDR3 is built from 15 residues. Germline loops: CDR1 SGHDN, CDR2 FVKESK. V was clipped by 5 bases and J by 3 bases; unmatched bases: 7. The CDR3 reads CASSSSPGGYNEQFF. CDR3 nucleotides: TGTGCCAGCAGCTCAAGTCCGGGGGGCTACAATGAGCAGTTCTTC.

This sequence joins TRBV19 and TRBJ1-1; 8 nucleotides agree with TRBD1. The ends lost 9 bases at V and 4 bases at J; junction bases unmatched: 7. This CDR3 comprises 13 residues. CDR1 LNHDA and CDR2 SQIVND come from the germline V gene (reference sequence). The CDR3 spells CASLGQGTTEAFF. The CDR3, as DNA: TGTGCCAGCCTCGGACAGGGAACCACTGAAGCTTTCTTT. The whole variable domain, filled in from reference TRBV19 and TRBJ1-1, reads DGGITQSPKYLFRKEGQNVTLSCEQNLNHDAMYWYRQDPGQGLRLIYYSQIVNDFQKGDIAEGYSVSREKKESFPLTVTSAQKNPTAFYLCASLGQGTTEAFFGQGTRLTVV.

This rearrangement joins TRBV7-9 to TRBJ1-3; D is perhaps TRBD1 (6 bases). In germline, CDR1 is SEHNR, CDR2 FQNEAQ (reference sequence). The CDR3 loop spans 16 amino acids. V was cut by 5 bases and J by 2 bases, with 16 bases left in between. The CDR3, as DNA: TGTGCCAGCAGCCCCGAGGGCAGGGGAGCTGGAAACACCATATATTTT. It encodes CASSPEGRGAGNTIYF.

This chain links TRBV28 with TRBJ2-5; a weak D match, TRBD2 (6 bases). V gave up 3 bases and J gave up 6 bases, with 17 bases separating them. Per germline, CDR1 MDHEN and CDR2 SYDVKM. This CDR3 comprises 15 residues. CDR3 DNA sequence: TGTGCCAGCAGTTTCGGGACTGCCCCGAGTAAGACCCAGTACTTC. It is translated as CASSFGTAPSKTQYF.

Notes on this clone: An end of the junction does not agree with germline; a read error may underlie this. The chain has TRBV7-9 and TRBJ2-5, with D perhaps matching TRBD1 (7 bases). This CDR3 contains 16 residues. CDR1 and CDR2 (germline): SEHNR, FQNEAQ (reference sequence). The CDR3 DNA reads as TGTGCCAGCAGCCTAGCCTGGAGGGGGCGTGAGGAGACCCAGTACTTC. It yields the protein CASSLAWRGREETQYF.

This clone came up a few times. This sequence joins TRBV2 and TRBJ1-1; a possible D gene is TRBD1 (6 bases). The CDR3 is 13 amino acids. Germline CDR1 SNHLY, CDR2 FYNNEI. Trimming took 9 bases from V and 0 from J, leaving 11 bases between them. In DNA, the CDR3 is TGTGCCAGGGGACATGGATTGAACACTGAAGCTTTCTTT. Translated, it gives CARGHGLNTEAFF. The full variable domain, in which reference TRBV2 and TRBJ1-1 provide the parts outside the CDR3, is EPEVTQTPSHQVTQMGQEVILRCVPISNHLYFYWYRQILGQKVEFLVSFYNNEISEKSEIFDDQFSVERPDGSNFTLKIRSTKLEDSAMYFCARGHGLNTEAFFGQGTRLTVV.

The chain combines TRBV10-1 with TRBJ2-1; no clear D. CDR3 length equals 13 residues. Germline loops: CDR1 WNHNN, CDR2 SYGVQD (reference sequence). Between the trimmed V and J ends, which lost 5 bases and 9 bases, there was a span of 14 bases. CDR3 in amino acids: CASSTSIYGEQFF. The CDR3 DNA follows: TGCGCCAGCAGTACTTCCATTTATGGTGAGCAGTTCTTC.

This clone has only one observation. V usage is TRBV5-1 and J usage is TRBJ2-3, with TRBD2 matching over 10 bases. CDR1 and CDR2 (germline): SGHRS, YFSETQ. This CDR3 contains 14 residues. Germline trimming cut 4 bases from V and 4 bases from J; bases unmatched to any gene: 3. The CDR3 sequence is CASSAGTSADTQYF. The CDR3 nucleotides read TGCGCCAGCAGCGCCGGGACTAGCGCAGATACGCAGTATTTT.

The J gene is TRBJ1-5, the V gene TRBV12-1; TRBD1, the table's D call, was not compared with the DNA. TRBV12-1 corresponds to a pseudogene. This CDR3 is built from 14 residues. As DNA, the CDR3 is TGTGCCAGCAGCTTTATACAGGTTAGGGGGCCCCAGCATTTT. Its translation is CASSFIQVRGPQHF.

CDR3 amino acids: CAWSVGGRSSYEQYF. As DNA, the CDR3 is TGTGCCTGGAGTGTTGGGGGGAGGAGCTCCTACGAGCAGTACTTC. The chain carries TRBV30 and TRBJ2-7; TRBD2 is a possible D gene (6 bases). This CDR3 comprises 15 residues. Trimming took 0 bases from V and 0 from J, leaving 12 bases between them. CDR1 is GTSNPN, CDR2 SVGIG, per germline (reference sequence).